In this sample, the clone carrying this T cell receptor (beta chain) turned up many times. Its antigen is still unknown. This specimen comes from a study of T cells in Graves' hyperthyroidism and ophthalmopathy. Background on the study: The initial diagnosis was the point when peripheral blood was collected, ahead of any treatment.

Over 18 months, lack of ophthalmopathy progression marked Graves' hyperthyroidism as stable. Each patient was aged 18 to 65 and had newly diagnosed hyperthyroidism of under 2 months' duration. Broader study findings: Blood also showed most of the thyroid clonotypes that were expanded above 0.001.

The source material, RNA transcripts, was used to amplify TCR beta CDR3 regions. First-round RT-PCR with HTBI primers amplified the TCR CDR3 region. TCRdb redid the calling of the multiplex PCR reads with MiXCR, one entry per CDR3 protein. The table has approximately 410,000 distinct CDR3 sequences, 12% to 15% seen once. Sequenced sample: blood. The clonotype comes from a woman aged 18 to 35 with Graves' hyperthyroidism.

The CDR3 DNA reads as TGTGCCAGCAGGTGGACAGCATCTGGAAACACCATATATTTT. Residues: CASRWTASGNTIYF. The chain uses TRBV12-3 or TRBV12-4 and TRBJ1-3; D is perhaps TRBD1 (6 bases). The CDR3 length is 14 residues. With 6 bases removed from V and 1 base from J, the gap between germline ends came to 10 bases.